In its sample, the clone carrying this TCR beta chain was seen a few times. This sample is part of a study of blood T cell repertoires in COVID-19. About the study: Samples representing acute and convalescent COVID-19 were sourced from the United States, Italy and Spain. PBMCs, B-cell-depleted T cells, or T cells provided the cDNA or gDNA that made up the material.

This CDR3 has 12 amino acids. Trimming left V 7 bases short and J 1 base short, with 9 bases between. Germline loops: CDR1 SQVTM, CDR2 ANQGSEA. In the original workflow: Reference gene primer amplification gave nucleated cell count estimates. The data were produced by immunoSEQ multiplex PCR, yet TCRdb's version contains in-frame clones alone and is incomplete. V, J and clone size were drawn from that table, and D and trimming were deduced from the DNA. This table holds a few hundred thousand clones, 75% to 90% found once. What was sequenced was peripheral blood. The chain links TRBV29-1 to TRBJ2-3; D unresolved. This receptor was obtained from a woman aged 25-40 years with active or convalescent COVID-19. The CDR3 DNA reads TGCAGCGACCTATTGGGCACAGATACGCAGTATTTT. Translation: CSDLLGTDTQYF.